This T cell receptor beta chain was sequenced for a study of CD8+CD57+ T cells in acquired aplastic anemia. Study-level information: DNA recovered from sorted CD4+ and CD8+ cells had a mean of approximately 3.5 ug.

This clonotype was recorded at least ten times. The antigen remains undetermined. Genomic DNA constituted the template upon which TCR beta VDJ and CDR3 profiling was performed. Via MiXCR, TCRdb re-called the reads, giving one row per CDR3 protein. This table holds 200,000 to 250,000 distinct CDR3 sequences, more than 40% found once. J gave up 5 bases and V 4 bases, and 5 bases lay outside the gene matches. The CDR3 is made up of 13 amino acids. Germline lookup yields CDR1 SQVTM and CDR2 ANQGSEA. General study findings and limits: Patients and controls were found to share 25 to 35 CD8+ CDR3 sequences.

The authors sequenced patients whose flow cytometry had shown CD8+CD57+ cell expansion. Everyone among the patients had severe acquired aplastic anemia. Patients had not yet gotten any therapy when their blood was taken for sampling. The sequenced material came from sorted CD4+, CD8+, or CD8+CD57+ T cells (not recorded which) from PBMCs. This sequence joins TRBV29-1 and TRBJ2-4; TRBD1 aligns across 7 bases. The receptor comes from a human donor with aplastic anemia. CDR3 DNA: TGCAGCGTTGGGCCCGACAGGGAAAACATTCAGTACTTC. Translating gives CSVGPDRENIQYF.